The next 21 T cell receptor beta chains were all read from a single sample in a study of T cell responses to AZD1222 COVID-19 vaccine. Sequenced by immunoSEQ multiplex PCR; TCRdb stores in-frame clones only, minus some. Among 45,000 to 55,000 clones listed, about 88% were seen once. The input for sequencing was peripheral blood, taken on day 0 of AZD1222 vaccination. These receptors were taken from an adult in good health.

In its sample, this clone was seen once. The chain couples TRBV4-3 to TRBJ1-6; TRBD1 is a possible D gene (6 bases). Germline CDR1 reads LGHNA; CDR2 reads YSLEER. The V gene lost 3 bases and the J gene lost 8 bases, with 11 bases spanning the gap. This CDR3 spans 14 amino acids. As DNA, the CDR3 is TGCGCCAGCAGCCAGGGGGGCTCGTATTCACCCCTCCACTTT. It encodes CASSQGGSYSPLHF.

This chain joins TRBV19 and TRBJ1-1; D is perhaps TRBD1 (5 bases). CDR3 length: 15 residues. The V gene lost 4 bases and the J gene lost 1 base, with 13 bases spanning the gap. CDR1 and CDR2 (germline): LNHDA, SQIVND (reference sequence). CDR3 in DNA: TGTGCCAGTAGTACCCTCGGGACGGCGAACACTGAAGCTTTCTTT. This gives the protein CASSTLGTANTEAFF.

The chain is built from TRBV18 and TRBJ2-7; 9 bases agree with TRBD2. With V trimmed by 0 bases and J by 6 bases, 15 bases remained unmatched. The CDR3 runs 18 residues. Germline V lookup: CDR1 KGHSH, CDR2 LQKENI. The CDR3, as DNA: TGTGCCAGCTCACCACCGGTAGGGCGGCTAGCGGGGTCTGTCGAGCAGTACTTC. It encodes CASSPPVGRLAGSVEQYF.

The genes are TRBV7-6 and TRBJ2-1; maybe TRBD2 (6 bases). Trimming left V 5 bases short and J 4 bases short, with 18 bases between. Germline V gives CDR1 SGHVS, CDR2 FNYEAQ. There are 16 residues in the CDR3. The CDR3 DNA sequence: TGTGCCAGCAGCAGAATCCCGGGACTGGGTTACAATGAGCAGTTCTTC. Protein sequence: CASSRIPGLGYNEQFF.

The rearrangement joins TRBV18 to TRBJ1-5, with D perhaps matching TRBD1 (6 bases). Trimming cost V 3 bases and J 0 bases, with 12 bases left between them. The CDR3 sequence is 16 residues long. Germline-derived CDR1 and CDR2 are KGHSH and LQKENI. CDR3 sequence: CASSPGGGNSNQPQHF. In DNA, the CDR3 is TGTGCCAGCTCACCGGGAGGGGGTAATAGCAATCAGCCCCAGCATTTT.

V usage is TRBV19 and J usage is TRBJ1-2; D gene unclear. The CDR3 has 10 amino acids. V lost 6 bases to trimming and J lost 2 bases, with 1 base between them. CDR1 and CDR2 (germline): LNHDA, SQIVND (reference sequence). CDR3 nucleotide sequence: TGTGCCAGTAGGAACTATGGCTACACCTTC. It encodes CASRNYGYTF. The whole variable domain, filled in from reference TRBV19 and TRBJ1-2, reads DGGITQSPKYLFRKEGQNVTLSCEQNLNHDAMYWYRQDPGQGLRLIYYSQIVNDFQKGDIAEGYSVSREKKESFPLTVTSAQKNPTAFYLCASRNYGYTFGSGTRLTVV.

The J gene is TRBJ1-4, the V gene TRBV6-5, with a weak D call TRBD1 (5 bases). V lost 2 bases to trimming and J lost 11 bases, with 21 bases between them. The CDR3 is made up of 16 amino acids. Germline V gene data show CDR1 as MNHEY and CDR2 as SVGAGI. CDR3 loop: CASSYPGTVEGGKLFF. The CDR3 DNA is TGTGCCAGCAGTTACCCGGGGACGGTGGAGGGTGGGAAACTGTTTTTT.

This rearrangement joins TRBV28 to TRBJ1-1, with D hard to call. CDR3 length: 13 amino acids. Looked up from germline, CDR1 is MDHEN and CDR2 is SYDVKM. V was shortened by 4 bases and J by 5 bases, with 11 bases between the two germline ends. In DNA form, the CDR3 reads TGTGCCAGCAGTTCGAATGGGTGGACTGAAGCTTTCTTT. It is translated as CASSSNGWTEAFF.

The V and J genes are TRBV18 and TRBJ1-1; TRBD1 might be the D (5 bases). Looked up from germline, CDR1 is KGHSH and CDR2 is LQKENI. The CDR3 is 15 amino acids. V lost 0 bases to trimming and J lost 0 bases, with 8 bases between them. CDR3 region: CASSPPRGMNTEAFF. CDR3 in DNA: TGTGCCAGCTCACCACCGAGGGGCATGAACACTGAAGCTTTCTTT.

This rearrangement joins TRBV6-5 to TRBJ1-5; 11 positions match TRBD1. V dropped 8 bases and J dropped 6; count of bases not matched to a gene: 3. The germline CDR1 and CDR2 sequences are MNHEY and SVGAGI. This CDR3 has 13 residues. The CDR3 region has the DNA TGTGCCAGCTCGGACAGGGGGCTTCAGCCCCAGCATTTT. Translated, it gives CASSDRGLQPQHF.

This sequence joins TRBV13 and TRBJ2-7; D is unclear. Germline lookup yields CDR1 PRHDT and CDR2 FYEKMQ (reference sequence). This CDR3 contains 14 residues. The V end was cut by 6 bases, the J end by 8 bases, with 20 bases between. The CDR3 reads CASRHFESSFKQYF. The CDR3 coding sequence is TGTGCCAGCAGGCACTTCGAGTCGAGTTTTAAGCAGTACTTC.

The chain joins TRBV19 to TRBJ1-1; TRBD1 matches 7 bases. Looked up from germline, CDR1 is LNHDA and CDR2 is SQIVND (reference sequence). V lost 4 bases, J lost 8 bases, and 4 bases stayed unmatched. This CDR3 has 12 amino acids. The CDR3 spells CASSRGQYEAFF. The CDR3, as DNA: TGTGCCAGTAGTAGGGGACAGTACGAAGCTTTCTTT.

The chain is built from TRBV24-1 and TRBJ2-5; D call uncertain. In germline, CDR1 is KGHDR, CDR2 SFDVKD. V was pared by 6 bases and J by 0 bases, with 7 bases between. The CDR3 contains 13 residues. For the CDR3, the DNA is TGTGCCACCAGTAACCGACACCAAGAGACCCAGTACTTC. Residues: CATSNRHQETQYF.

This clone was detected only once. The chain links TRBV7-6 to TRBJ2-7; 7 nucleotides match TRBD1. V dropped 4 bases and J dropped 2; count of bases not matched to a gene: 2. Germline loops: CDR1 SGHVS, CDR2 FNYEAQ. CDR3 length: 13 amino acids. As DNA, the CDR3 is TGTGCCAGCAGCTCCCAGGGGGCCTACGAGCAGTACTTC. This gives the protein CASSSQGAYEQYF. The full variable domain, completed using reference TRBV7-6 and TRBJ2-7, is GAGVSQSPRYKVTKRGQDVALRCDPISGHVSLYWYRQALGQGPEFLTYFNYEAQQDKSGLPNDRFSAERPEGSISTLTIQRTEQRDSAMYRCASSSQGAYEQYFGPGTRLTVT.

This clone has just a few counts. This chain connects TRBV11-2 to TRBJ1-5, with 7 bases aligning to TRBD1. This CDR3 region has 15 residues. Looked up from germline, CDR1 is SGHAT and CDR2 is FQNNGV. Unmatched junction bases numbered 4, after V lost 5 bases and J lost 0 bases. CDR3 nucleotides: TGTGCCAGCAGCGCCGGGACAGTTAGCAATCAGCCCCAGCATTTT. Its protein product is CASSAGTVSNQPQHF.

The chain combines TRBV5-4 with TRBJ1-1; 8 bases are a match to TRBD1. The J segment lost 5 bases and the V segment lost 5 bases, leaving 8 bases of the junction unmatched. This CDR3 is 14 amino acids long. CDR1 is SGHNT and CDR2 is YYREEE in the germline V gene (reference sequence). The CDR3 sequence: CASSSGQGRTEAFF. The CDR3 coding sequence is TGTGCCAGCAGTTCCGGACAGGGCCGGACTGAAGCTTTCTTT.

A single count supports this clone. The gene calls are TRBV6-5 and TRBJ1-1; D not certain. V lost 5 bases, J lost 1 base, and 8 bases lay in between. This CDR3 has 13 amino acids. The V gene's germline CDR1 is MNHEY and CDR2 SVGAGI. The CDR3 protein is CASSRRRNTEAFF. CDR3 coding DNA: TGTGCCAGCAGTCGGAGGAGGAACACTGAAGCTTTCTTT.

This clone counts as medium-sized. The CDR3 loop is CASSEGSLAGSYEQYF. The CDR3 DNA sequence: TGTGCCAGCAGTGAAGGGTCACTAGCGGGGTCCTACGAGCAGTACTTC. The chain uses TRBV6-1 and TRBJ2-7; 10 nucleotides match TRBD2. The ends lost 1 base at V and 1 base at J; junction bases unmatched: 4. Germline CDR1 reads MNHNS; CDR2 reads SASEGT. This CDR3 is built from 16 residues.

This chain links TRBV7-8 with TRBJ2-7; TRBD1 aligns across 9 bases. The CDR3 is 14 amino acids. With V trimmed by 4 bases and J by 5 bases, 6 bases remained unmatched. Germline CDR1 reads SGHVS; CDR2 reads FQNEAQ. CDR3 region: CASSYGTGLHEQYF. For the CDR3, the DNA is TGTGCCAGCAGCTATGGGACAGGGCTCCACGAGCAGTACTTC.

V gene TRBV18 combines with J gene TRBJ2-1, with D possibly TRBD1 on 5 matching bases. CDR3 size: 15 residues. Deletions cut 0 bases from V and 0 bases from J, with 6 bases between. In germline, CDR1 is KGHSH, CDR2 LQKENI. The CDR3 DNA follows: TGTGCCAGCTCACCACCAGGGGTCTCCTACAATGAGCAGTTCTTC. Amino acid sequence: CASSPPGVSYNEQFF.

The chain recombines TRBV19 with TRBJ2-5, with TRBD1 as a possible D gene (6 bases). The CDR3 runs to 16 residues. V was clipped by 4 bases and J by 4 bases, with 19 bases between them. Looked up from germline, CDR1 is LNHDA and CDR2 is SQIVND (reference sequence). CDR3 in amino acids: CASSKQQGGWIETQYF. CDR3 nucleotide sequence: TGTGCCAGTAGTAAACAACAGGGCGGGTGGATAGAGACCCAGTACTTC.